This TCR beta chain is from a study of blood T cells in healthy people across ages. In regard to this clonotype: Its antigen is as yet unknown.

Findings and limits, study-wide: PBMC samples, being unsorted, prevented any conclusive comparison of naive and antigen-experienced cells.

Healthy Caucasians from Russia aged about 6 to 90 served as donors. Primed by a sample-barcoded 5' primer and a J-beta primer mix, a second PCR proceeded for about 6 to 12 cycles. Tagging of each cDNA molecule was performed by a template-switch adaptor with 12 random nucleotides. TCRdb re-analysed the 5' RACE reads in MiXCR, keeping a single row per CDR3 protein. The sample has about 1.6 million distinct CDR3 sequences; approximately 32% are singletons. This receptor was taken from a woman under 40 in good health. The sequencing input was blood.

CDR3 nucleotides: TGCAGCGTTGAAAGGGTTTCTGGGGCCAACGTCCTGACTTTC. Its translation: CSVERVSGANVLTF. The chain employs TRBV29-1 and TRBJ2-6; D is uncertain. The V end was cut by 2 bases, the J end by 1 base, with 6 bases between. The CDR3 sequence is 14 residues long. Per germline, CDR1 SQVTM and CDR2 ANQGSEA.